This paragraph covers one T cell receptor (beta chain) sequence. What it recognizes is unknown. Participants comprised healthy donors of bone marrow. This sample is part of a study of cytomegalovirus exposure and HLA in healthy donors. Study context: As an earlier analysis found, roughly 170 million T cells yielded 95 million to 130 million unique TCR beta sequences.

General study points: The study carried out a later analysis of TCR beta sequences. It associated 15,000 to 20,000 of them with specific HLA alleles at a false discovery rate of 0.05.

The CDR3 is made up of 14 amino acids. Germline CDR1 LNHDA, CDR2 SQIVND (reference sequence). V lost 6 bases, J lost 0 bases, and 4 bases stayed unmatched. The PCR used 60 Vbeta and 13 Jbeta primers. Sequencing used immunoSEQ multiplex PCR; TCRdb keeps in-frame clones, though not all of them. The sample's table shows under 65,000 clones. Sequencing was done on a sample of PBMCs. The chain joins TRBV19 to TRBJ2-7; 8 bases match TRBD2. This clonotype was sampled from a woman in her thirties or forties in good health and CMV-seronegative. The DNA for the CDR3 is TGTGCCAGTAGATCTAGCGGGTTCTCCTACGAGCAGTACTTC. Its translation is CASRSSGFSYEQYF.